The 4 T cell receptor beta chains given below trace back to one sample, sequenced in a study of vaccination effects on CD4 cells after COVID-19. Repertoires were generated with immunoSEQ multiplex PCR, while TCRdb's copy carries only in-frame clones and drops some. The table lists approximately 15,000 clones, around three quarters of them singletons. No cognate antigen is known for these TCRs. Antigen-specific CD4+ T cells expanded by the ViraFEST assay with viral peptide pools were then sequenced. Culture lasted 10 days before CD4+ T cell isolation. The individual was infected with SARS-CoV-2 between March and December 2020, as confirmed by PCR. Participants each got two BNT162b2 or mRNA-1273 vaccine doses. The sample in question was CD4+ T cells from PBMCs cultured with HCoV-NL63 spike peptides, obtained after COVID-19 vaccination. Receptor source: a human donor who had a prior SARS-CoV-2 infection.

This clone was observed a handful of times. This sequence joins TRBV6-5 and TRBJ1-2; possibly TRBD1 for D (6 bases). The CDR3 consists of 14 residues. V lost 8 bases and J 2 bases, leaving 15 bases between the germline ends. Germline lookup yields CDR1 MNHEY and CDR2 SVGAGI. The CDR3 DNA sequence: TGTGCCAGCGGGAAAGGTACAGGGAACTATGGCTACACCTTC. It codes for CASGKGTGNYGYTF.

The J gene is TRBJ1-5, the V gene TRBV6-6, with D uncertain. The CDR3 is made up of 13 amino acids. Germline assignment: CDR1 MNHNY and CDR2 SVGAGI (reference sequence). Trimming removed 6 bases from V and 1 base from J, with 7 bases in between. The CDR3 loop is CASSYQSNQPQHF. CDR3 coding DNA: TGTGCCAGCAGCTACCAGAGCAATCAGCCCCAGCATTTT.

The V gene is TRBV10-3, the J gene TRBJ2-1; D is unclear. CDR3 size: 14 residues. The germline CDR1 and CDR2 sequences are ENHRY and SYGVKD. V lost 2 bases and J lost 2, with 7 bases in between. The CDR3 coding sequence is TGTGCCATCAGTGAGGTGAGAACCTACAATGAGCAGTTCTTC. This encodes CAISEVRTYNEQFF.

This clone is a singleton in its sample. V and J are TRBV11-3 and TRBJ2-2; D possibly corresponds to TRBD1 (6 bases). This CDR3 comprises 18 residues. Trimming removed 7 bases from V and 6 bases from J, with 27 bases in between. Germline lookup yields CDR1 SGHNT and CDR2 YENEEA. The CDR3 nucleotides read TGTGCCAGCATGACGGTGTTTGGTCAGGGGTTCATCGCCGGGGAGCTGTTTTTT. Translated: CASMTVFGQGFIAGELFF.